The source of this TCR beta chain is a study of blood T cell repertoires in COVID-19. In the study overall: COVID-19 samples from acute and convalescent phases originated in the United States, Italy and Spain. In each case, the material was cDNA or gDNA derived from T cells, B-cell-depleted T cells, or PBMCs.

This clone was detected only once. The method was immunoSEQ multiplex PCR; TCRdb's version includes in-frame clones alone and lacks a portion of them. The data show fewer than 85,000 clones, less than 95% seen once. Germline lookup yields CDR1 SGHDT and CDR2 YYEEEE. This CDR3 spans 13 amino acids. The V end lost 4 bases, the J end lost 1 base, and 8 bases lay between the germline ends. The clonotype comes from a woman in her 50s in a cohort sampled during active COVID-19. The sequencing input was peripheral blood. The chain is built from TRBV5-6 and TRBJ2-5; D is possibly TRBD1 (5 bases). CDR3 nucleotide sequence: TGTGCCAGCAGCAAGACAGTCCAAGAGACCCAGTACTTC. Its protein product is CASSKTVQETQYF.